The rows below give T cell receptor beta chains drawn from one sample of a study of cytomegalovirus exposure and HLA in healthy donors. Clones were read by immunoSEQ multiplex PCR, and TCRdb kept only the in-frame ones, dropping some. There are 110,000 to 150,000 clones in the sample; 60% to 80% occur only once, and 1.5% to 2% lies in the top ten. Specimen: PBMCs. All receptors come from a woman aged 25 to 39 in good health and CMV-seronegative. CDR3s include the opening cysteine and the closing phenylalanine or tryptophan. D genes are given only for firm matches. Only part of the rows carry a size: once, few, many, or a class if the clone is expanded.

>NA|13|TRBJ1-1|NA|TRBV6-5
TGTGCCAGCACATCAGGTGGTCGGACTGAAGCTTTCTTT
CASTSGGRTEAFF
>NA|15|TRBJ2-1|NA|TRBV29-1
TGCAGCGTTGAAGATGCGCAGGGCGAAGGGAATGAGCAGTTCTTC
CSVEDAQGEGNEQFF
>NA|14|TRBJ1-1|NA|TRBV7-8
TGTGCCAGCAGCTTAGGATGGTTGAGGGCTGAAGCTTTCTTT
CASSLGWLRAEAFF
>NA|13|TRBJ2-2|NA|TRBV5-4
TGTGCCAGCAGCTTGGGGTGGAGCGGGGAGCTGTTTTTT
CASSLGWSGELFF
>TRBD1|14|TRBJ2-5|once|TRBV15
TGTGCCACCAGGCTTGACAGGGATAGAGAGACCCAGTACTTC
CATRLDRDRETQYF
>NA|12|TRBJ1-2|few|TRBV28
TGTGCCACCCAGAAGGGGTGGGATGGCTACACCTTC
CATQKGWDGYTF
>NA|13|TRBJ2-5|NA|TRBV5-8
TGTGCCAGCAGCTTGTTCAGCCAAGAGACCCAGTACTTC
CASSLFSQETQYF
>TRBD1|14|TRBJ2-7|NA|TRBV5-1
TGCGCCAGCAGCTGGACAGGTCTCTCCTACGAGCAGTACTTC
CASSWTGLSYEQYF
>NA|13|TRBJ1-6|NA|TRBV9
TGTGCCAGCAGCGTAACCGGGAACTCACCCCTCCACTTT
CASSVTGNSPLHF
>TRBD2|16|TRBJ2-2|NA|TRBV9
TGTGCCAGCAGCGCCATTAGCGGGGGGATCATCGGGGAGCTGTTTTTT
CASSAISGGIIGELFF
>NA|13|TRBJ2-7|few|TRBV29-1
TGCAGCGTTGAAGTCGTTGGCGGTTACGAGCAGTACTTC
CSVEVVGGYEQYF
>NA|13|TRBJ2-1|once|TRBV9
TGTGCCAGCAGCGTTGAGGTCTACAATGAGCAGTTCTTC
CASSVEVYNEQFF
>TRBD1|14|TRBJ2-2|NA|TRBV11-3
TGTGCCAGCAGCCCGGGACAGACAACCGGGGAGCTGTTTTTT
CASSPGQTTGELFF
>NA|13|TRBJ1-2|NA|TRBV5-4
TGTGCCAGCAGCTTGACAGGAGACTATGGCTACACCTTC
CASSLTGDYGYTF